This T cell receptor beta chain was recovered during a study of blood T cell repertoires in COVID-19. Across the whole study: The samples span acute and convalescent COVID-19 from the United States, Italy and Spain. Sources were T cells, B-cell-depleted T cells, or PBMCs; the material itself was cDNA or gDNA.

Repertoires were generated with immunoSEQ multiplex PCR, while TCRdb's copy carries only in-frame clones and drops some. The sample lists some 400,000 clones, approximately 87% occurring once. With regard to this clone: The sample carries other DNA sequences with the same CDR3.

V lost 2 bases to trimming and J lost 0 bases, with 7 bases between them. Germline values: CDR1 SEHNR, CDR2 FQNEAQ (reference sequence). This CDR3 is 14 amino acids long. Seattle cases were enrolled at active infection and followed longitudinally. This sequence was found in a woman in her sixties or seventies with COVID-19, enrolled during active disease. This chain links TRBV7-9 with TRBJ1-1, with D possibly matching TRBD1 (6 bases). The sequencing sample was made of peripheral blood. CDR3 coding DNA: TGTGCCAGCAGCTTACAGGGGATGAACACTGAAGCTTTCTTT. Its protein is CASSLQGMNTEAFF.